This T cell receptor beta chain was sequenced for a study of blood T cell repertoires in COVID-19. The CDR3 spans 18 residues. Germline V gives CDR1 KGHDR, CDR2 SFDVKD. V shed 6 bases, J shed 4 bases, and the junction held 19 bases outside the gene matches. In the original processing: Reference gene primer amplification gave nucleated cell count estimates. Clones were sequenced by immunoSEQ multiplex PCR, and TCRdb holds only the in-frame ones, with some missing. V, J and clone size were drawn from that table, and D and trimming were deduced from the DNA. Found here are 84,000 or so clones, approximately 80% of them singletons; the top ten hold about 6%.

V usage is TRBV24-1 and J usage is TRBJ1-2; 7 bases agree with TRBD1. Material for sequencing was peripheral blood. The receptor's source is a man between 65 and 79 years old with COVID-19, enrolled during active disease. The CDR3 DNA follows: TGTGCCACCAGTCACCGTAATAAAGGGGGCCTCCGGGGCTATGGCTACACCTTC. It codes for CATSHRNKGGLRGYGYTF.